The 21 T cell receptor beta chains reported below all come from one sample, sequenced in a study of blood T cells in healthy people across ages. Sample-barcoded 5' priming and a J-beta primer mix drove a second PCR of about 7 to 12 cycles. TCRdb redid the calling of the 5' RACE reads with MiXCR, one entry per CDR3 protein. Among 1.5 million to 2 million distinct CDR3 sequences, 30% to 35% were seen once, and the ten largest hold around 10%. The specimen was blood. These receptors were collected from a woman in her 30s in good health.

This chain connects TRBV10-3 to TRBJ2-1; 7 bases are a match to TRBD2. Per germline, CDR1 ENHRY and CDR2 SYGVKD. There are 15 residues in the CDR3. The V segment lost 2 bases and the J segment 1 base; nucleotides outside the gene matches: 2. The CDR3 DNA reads TGTGCCATCAGTGAGGGCGGGGGTTCCTACAATGAGCAGTTCTTC. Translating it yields CAISEGGGSYNEQFF.

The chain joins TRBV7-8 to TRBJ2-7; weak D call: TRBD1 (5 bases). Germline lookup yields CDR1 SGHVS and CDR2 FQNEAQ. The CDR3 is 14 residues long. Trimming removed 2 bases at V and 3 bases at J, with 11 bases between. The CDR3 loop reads CASSLLAQGYEQYF. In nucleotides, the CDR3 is TGTGCCAGCAGCTTACTCGCGCAGGGCTACGAGCAGTACTTC. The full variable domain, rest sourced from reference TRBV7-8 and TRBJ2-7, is GAGVSQSPRYKVAKRGQDVALRCDPISGHVSLFWYQQALGQGPEFLTYFQNEAQLDKSGLPSDRFFAERPEGSVSTLKIQRTQQEDSAVYLCASSLLAQGYEQYFGPGTRLTVT.

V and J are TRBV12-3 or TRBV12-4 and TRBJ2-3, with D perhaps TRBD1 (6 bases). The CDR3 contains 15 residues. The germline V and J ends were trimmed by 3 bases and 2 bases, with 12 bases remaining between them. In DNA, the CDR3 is TGTGCCAGCAGTTTCGGACAGAAATACACAGATACGCAGTATTTT. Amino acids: CASSFGQKYTDTQYF.

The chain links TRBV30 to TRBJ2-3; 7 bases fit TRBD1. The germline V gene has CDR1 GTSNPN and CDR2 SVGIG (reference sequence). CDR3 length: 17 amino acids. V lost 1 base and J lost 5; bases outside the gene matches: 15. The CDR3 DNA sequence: TGTGCCTGGAGTGAATCGGACAGGCCGACGGGCGGAGATACGCAGTATTTT. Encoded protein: CAWSESDRPTGGDTQYF. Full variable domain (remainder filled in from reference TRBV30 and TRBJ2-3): SQTIHQWPATLVQPVGSPLSLECTVEGTSNPNLYWYRQAAGRGLQLLFYSVGIGQISSEVPQNLSASRPQDRQFILSSKKLLLSDSGFYLCAWSESDRPTGGDTQYFGPGTRLTVL.

DNA for the CDR3: TGTGCCAGCAGCCCCCGCCGACAGGGAGAGGGGACCCAGTACTTC. Its protein product is CASSPRRQGEGTQYF. This chain connects TRBV7-9 to TRBJ2-7; 7 bases map to TRBD1. The DNA end favors TRBJ2-5, so the J call may be wrong. The CDR3 loop spans 15 amino acids. CDR1 SEHNR and CDR2 FQNEAQ come from the germline V gene (reference sequence).

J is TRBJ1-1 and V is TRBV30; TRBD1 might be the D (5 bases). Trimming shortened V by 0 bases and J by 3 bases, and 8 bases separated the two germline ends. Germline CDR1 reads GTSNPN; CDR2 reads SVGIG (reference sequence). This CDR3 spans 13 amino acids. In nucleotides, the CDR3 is TGTGCCTGGAGTGTGGGGGGAGACACTGAAGCTTTCTTT. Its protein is CAWSVGGDTEAFF.

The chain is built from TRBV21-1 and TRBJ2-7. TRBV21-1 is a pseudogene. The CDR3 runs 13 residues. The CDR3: CASQAHYRNEQYF. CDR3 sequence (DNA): TGTGCCAGTCAAGCCCATTACCGGAACGAGCAGTACTTC.

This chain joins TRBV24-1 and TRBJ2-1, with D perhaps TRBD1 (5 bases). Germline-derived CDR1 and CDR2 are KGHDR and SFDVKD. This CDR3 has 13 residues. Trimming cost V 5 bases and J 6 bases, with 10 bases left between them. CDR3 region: CATSGTRANEQFF. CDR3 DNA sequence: TGTGCCACCAGTGGGACAAGGGCCAATGAGCAGTTCTTC.

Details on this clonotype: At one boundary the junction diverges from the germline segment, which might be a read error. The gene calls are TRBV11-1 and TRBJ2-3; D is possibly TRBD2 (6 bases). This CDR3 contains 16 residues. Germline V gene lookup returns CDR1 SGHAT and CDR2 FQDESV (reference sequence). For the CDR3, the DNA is TGTGCCAGCAAACCCCTCCGGGGGATAAGCACAGACACGCAGTATTTT. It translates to CASKPLRGISTDTQYF.

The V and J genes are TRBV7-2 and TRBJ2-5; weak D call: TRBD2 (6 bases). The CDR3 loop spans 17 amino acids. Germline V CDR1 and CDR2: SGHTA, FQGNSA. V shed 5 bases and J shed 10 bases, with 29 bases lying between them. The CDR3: CASSGSSTRDPTVGQYF. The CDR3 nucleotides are TGTGCCAGCAGCGGAAGTTCGACGCGGGACCCTACAGTTGGCCAGTACTTC.

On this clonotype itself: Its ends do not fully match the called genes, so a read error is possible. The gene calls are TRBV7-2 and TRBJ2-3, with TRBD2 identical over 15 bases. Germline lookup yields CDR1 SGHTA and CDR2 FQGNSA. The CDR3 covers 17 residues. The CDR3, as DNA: TGTGCCAGCAGGGGCGGACTAGCGGGAGGGATAACAGATATGCAGTATTTT. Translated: CASRGGLAGGITDMQYF.

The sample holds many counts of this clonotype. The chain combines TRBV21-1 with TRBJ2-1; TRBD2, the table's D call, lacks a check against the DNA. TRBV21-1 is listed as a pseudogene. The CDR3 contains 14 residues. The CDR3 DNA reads TGTGCCAGCAGCAGACTAGCGGGGACGAGTGAGCAGTTCTTC. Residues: CASSRLAGTSEQFF.

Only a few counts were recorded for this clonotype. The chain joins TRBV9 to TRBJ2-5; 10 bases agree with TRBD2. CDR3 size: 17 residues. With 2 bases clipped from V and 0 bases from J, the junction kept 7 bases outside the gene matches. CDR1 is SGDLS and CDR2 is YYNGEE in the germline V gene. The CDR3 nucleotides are TGTGCCAGCAGCGTGGCTGGTAGCGGGGGGTACCAAGAGACCCAGTACTTC. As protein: CASSVAGSGGYQETQYF.

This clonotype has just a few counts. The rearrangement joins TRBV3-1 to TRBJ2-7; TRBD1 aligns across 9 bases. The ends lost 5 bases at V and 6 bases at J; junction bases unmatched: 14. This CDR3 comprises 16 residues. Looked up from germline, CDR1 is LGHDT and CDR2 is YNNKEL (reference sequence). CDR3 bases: TGTGCCAGCAGCTCTTCGCCCGGGACAGGGAGCCGCGAGCAGTACTTC. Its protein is CASSSSPGTGSREQYF.

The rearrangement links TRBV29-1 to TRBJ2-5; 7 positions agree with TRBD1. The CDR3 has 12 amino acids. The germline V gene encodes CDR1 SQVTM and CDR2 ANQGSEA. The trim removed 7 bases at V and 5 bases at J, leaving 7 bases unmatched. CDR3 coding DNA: TGCAGCGGATTAGGGGGCGAGGAGACCCAGTACTTC. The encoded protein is CSGLGGEETQYF.

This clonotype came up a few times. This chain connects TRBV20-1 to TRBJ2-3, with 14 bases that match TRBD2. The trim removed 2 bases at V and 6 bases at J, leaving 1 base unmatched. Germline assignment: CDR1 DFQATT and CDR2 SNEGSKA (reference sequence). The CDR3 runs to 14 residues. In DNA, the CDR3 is TGCAGTGCTAGACGGACTAGCGGGAGGGATACGCAGTATTTT. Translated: CSARRTSGRDTQYF.

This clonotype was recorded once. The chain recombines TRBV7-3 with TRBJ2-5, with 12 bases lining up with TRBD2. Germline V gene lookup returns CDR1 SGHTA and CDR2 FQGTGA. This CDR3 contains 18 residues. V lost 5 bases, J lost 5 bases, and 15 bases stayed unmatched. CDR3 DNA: TGTGCCAGCAGCCTGGGGGGGCTAGCGGGGGGGCTCTGGGAGACCCAGTACTTC. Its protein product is CASSLGGLAGGLWETQYF.

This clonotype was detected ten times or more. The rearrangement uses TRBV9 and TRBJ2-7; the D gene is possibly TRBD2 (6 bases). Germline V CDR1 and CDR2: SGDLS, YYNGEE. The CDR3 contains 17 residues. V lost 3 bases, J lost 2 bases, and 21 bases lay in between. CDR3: CASSDPRRLAVPYEQYF. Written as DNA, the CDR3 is TGTGCCAGCAGCGACCCCAGGAGATTAGCGGTCCCCTACGAGCAGTACTTC.

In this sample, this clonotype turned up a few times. The CDR3 sequence: CASNPSPLGDEQFF. Here the CDR3 DNA reads TGTGCCAGCAACCCTTCCCCGCTGGGGGATGAGCAGTTCTTC. The V call is TRBV7-2, the J call TRBJ2-1, with D perhaps matching TRBD1 or TRBD2 (5 bases each). CDR3 size: 14 residues. Trimming stripped 7 bases from V and 8 bases from J, with 18 bases between. CDR1 and CDR2 (germline): SGHTA, FQGNSA.

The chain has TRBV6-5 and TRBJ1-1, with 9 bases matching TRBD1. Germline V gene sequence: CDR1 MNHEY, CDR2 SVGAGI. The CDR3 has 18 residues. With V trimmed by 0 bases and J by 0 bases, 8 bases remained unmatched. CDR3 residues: CASSYSKPGQGMNTEAFF. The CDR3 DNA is TGTGCCAGCAGTTACTCGAAACCGGGACAGGGCATGAACACTGAAGCTTTCTTT.

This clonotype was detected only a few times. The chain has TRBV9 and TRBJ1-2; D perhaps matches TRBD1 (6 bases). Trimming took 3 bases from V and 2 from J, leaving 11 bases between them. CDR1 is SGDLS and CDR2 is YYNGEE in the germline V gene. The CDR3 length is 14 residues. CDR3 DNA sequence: TGTGCCAGCAGCGCCGATACAGGGAACTATGGCTACACCTTC. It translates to CASSADTGNYGYTF.